Each of the 28 T cell receptor beta chains below was sequenced from the same sample in a study of T cell repertoires and HLA-DP antigens. Measured with immunoSEQ multiplex PCR; TCRdb has only the in-frame clones, and not every one. This table has roughly 120,000 clones, around 93% appearing once. Their antigens are not known. Sequenced input: CD4+ T cells from PBMCs. These receptors came from a young woman in good health and CMV-seronegative.

The chain is built from TRBV14 and TRBJ1-4; D perhaps matches TRBD1 (5 bases). There are 19 residues in the CDR3. Trimming left V 1 base short and J 0 bases short, with 18 bases between. Germline V gene sequence: CDR1 SGHDN, CDR2 FVKESK. The CDR3 region is CASSQGSRQGSATNEKLFF. The CDR3 coding sequence is TGTGCCAGCAGCCAAGGTTCACGGCAGGGAAGCGCAACTAATGAAAAACTGTTTTTT.

CDR3 in amino acids: CASSLGGGRKRVNEQFF. The CDR3 DNA is TGTGCCAGCAGCTTGGGTGGCGGGAGGAAAAGGGTCAATGAGCAGTTCTTC. The chain recombines TRBV5-6 with TRBJ2-1, with 8 bases that match TRBD2. The CDR3 runs to 17 residues. The V and J ends lost 0 bases and 6 bases, in that order; junction bases with no gene match: 11. The germline V gene encodes CDR1 SGHDT and CDR2 YYEEEE. The variable domain in full, completed from reference TRBV5-6 and TRBJ2-1, reads DAGVTQSPTHLIKTRGQQVTLRCSPKSGHDTVSWYQQALGQGPQFIFQYYEEEERQRGNFPDRFSGHQFPNYSSELNVNALLLGDSALYLCASSLGGGRKRVNEQFFGPGTRLTVL.

The rearrangement links TRBV19 to TRBJ2-3; 8 nucleotides align to TRBD2. V was pared by 4 bases and J by 6 bases, with 6 bases of the junction left unmatched. The germline gives CDR1 LNHDA, CDR2 SQIVND (reference sequence). The CDR3 has 14 residues. This CDR3 reads CASSTGTRRDTQYF. CDR3 sequence (DNA): TGTGCCAGTAGTACAGGGACTAGGCGGGATACGCAGTATTTT.

V gene TRBV7-9 combines with J gene TRBJ2-1; a possible D gene is TRBD2 (5 bases). The CDR3 runs to 16 residues. Germline V CDR1 and CDR2: SEHNR, FQNEAQ (reference sequence). Trimming stripped 0 bases from V and 7 bases from J, with 16 bases between. CDR3 coding DNA: TGTGCCAGCAGCTTAGCGAAGGGCGGGCAGTTAAATGAGCAGTTCTTC. Translation gives CASSLAKGGQLNEQFF.

The DNA of the CDR3 is TGCGCCAGCAGCTTGGGGACTAGCGGACCCACAGATACGCAGTATTTT. It specifies CASSLGTSGPTDTQYF. This chain joins TRBV5-1 and TRBJ2-3; 10 bases are shared with TRBD2. V lost 0 bases, J lost 2 bases, and 3 bases stayed unmatched. Looked up from germline, CDR1 is SGHRS and CDR2 is YFSETQ. The CDR3 has 16 residues.

The chain joins TRBV6-6 to TRBJ2-7; D assignment may be TRBD1 or TRBD2 (5 bases each). This CDR3 is built from 15 residues. Germline loops: CDR1 MNHNY, CDR2 SVGAGI (reference sequence). V lost 2 bases, J lost 2 bases, and 13 bases lay in between. For the CDR3, the DNA is TGTGCCAGCAGTTACGGGGGTACGGGTACCTACGAGCAGTACGTC. Encoded protein: CASSYGGTGTYEQYV.

This chain uses TRBV21-1 with TRBJ2-7; TRBD2 was called by the table and not checked on the DNA. TRBV21-1 is a pseudogene segment. CDR3 size: 18 residues. Here the CDR3 reads CASSKVGGPTGTPYEQYF. In nucleotides, the CDR3 is TGTGCCAGCAGCAAAGTAGGCGGGCCAACGGGAACCCCCTACGAGCAGTACTTC.

The V gene is TRBV7-2, the J gene TRBJ2-3; 8 nucleotides agree with TRBD1. The junction had 5 bases not matched to a gene; V was cut back by 3 bases and J by 3 bases. Per the germline V gene, CDR1 is SGHTA and CDR2 is FQGNSA. The CDR3 length is 15 residues. The CDR3 sequence: CASSLDRVGTDTQYF. CDR3 bases: TGTGCCAGCAGCTTGGACAGGGTCGGGACAGATACGCAGTATTTT.

The chain uses TRBV6-5 and TRBJ2-3, with D uncertain. The V end was cut by 7 bases, the J end by 0 bases, with 11 bases between. CDR3 length equals 14 residues. Per germline, CDR1 MNHEY and CDR2 SVGAGI. The chain's CDR3 is CASTKGGSTDTQYF. Written as DNA, the CDR3 is TGTGCCAGCACCAAAGGCGGAAGCACAGATACGCAGTATTTT.

V and J are TRBV11-2 and TRBJ2-1; D tentatively reads TRBD1 or TRBD2 (5 bases each). Trimming cost V 0 bases and J 5 bases, with 11 bases left between them. The CDR3 consists of 15 residues. Germline V CDR1 and CDR2: SGHAT, FQNNGV. The CDR3 coding sequence is TGTGCCAGCAGCTTAGACGGGACGATAAACAATGAGCAGTTCTTC. This sequence encodes CASSLDGTINNEQFF.

The chain couples TRBV7-6 to TRBJ2-1, with 11 bases matching TRBD1. Germline lookup yields CDR1 SGHVS and CDR2 FNYEAQ. This CDR3 has 15 residues. With V trimmed by 4 bases and J by 5 bases, 4 bases remained unmatched. This chain's CDR3 is CASSSGQGVNNEQFF. CDR3 coding DNA: TGTGCCAGCAGCTCGGGACAGGGGGTTAACAATGAGCAGTTCTTC.

This chain joins TRBV5-6 and TRBJ1-4; TRBD1 matches at 10 bases. In germline, CDR1 is SGHDT, CDR2 YYEEEE. This CDR3 is 14 amino acids long. Trimming at V came to 3 bases and at J to 5 bases, leaving 1 base not matched to a gene. The DNA of the CDR3 is TGTGCCAGCAGCTGGGACAGGGGAAATGAAAAACTGTTTTTT. Its translation is CASSWDRGNEKLFF.

CDR3: CASSRVEGPGNTIYF. CDR3 in DNA: TGTGCCAGCAGCAGGGTGGAGGGACCTGGAAACACCATATATTTT. This chain connects TRBV21-1 to TRBJ1-3. TRBV21-1 is described as a pseudogene. The CDR3 consists of 15 residues.

The chain employs TRBV5-1 and TRBJ2-1; 10 bases fit TRBD1. CDR1 and CDR2 (germline): SGHRS, YFSETQ. This CDR3 has 14 residues. Germline trimming cut 0 bases from V and 8 bases from J; bases unmatched to any gene: 2. DNA of the CDR3: TGCGCCAGCAGCTTGGCCGGGACAGGGGATGAGCAGTTCTTC. It yields the protein CASSLAGTGDEQFF.

The V and J genes are TRBV6-5 and TRBJ1-3; 9 bases fit TRBD1. V was clipped by 5 bases and J by 2 bases; unmatched bases: 1. CDR3 length: 14 amino acids. The germline V gene has CDR1 MNHEY and CDR2 SVGAGI. Here the CDR3 DNA reads TGTGCCAGCAGTCGGGACAGGGCTGGAAACACCATATATTTT. Translated, it gives CASSRDRAGNTIYF.

A single count supports this clone. The chain recombines TRBV6-6 with TRBJ1-2, with a possible D match to TRBD1 (5 bases). Germline lookup yields CDR1 MNHNY and CDR2 SVGAGI (reference sequence). With 4 bases removed from V and 4 bases from J, the gap between germline ends came to 16 bases. The CDR3 totals 15 residues. This chain's CDR3 is CASSFPGGVSYGYTF. The CDR3 DNA sequence: TGTGCCAGCAGTTTCCCCGGGGGGGTGTCCTATGGCTACACCTTC.

This clone appeared a single time. The CDR3 DNA reads as TGTGCCAGCGGCCTCCGGGACAGGGTTAGAAGTGAGCAGTTCTTC. Its translation is CASGLRDRVRSEQFF. V is TRBV27 and J is TRBJ2-1; TRBD1 agrees at 9 bases. The germline V gene encodes CDR1 MNHEY and CDR2 SMNVEV (reference sequence). V was pared by 8 bases and J by 9 bases, with 14 bases of the junction left unmatched. This CDR3 spans 15 amino acids.

The rearrangement links TRBV27 to TRBJ1-5; 7 positions match TRBD1. Trimming took 4 bases from V and 9 from J; bases not matched to a gene: 6. Germline-derived CDR1 and CDR2 are MNHEY and SMNVEV (reference sequence). The CDR3 is 13 amino acids. Written as DNA, the CDR3 is TGTGCCAGCAGTTCCTACAGGGGAGGGCCCCAGCATTTT. Encoded protein: CASSSYRGGPQHF.

This chain links TRBV30 with TRBJ1-5; a weak D match, TRBD1 (5 bases). V shed 2 bases and J shed 3 bases, with 23 bases lying between them. This CDR3 has 18 amino acids. Germline V gene lookup returns CDR1 GTSNPN and CDR2 SVGIG (reference sequence). CDR3 residues: CAWSQWGYGRDSNQPQHF. CDR3 nucleotides: TGTGCCTGGAGTCAGTGGGGATATGGGAGGGACTCCAATCAGCCCCAGCATTTT.

V is TRBV7-9 and J is TRBJ1-4; D call uncertain. The germline CDR1 and CDR2 sequences are SEHNR and FQNEAQ (reference sequence). Trimming shortened V by 2 bases and J by 3 bases, and 13 bases separated the two germline ends. The CDR3 has 16 amino acids. The CDR3 bases are TGTGCCAGCAGCTTAATTTCAGGCACCCCTAATGAAAAACTGTTTTTT. As protein: CASSLISGTPNEKLFF.

This clone was seen just once. The J gene is TRBJ2-3, the V gene TRBV11-3, with 10 positions matching TRBD1. Germline V gene lookup returns CDR1 SGHNT and CDR2 YENEEA. V was pared by 4 bases and J by 2 bases, with 3 bases of the junction left unmatched. The length of the CDR3 is 15 residues. As DNA, the CDR3 is TGTGCCAGCAGCTCGGGACAGGGGTCCACAGATACGCAGTATTTT. The encoded protein is CASSSGQGSTDTQYF.

The chain couples TRBV28 to TRBJ1-2, with TRBD1 matching 7 bases. The trim removed 6 bases at V and 4 bases at J, leaving 11 bases unmatched. Germline V lookup: CDR1 MDHEN, CDR2 SYDVKM. This CDR3 has 15 amino acids. DNA of the CDR3: TGTGCCAGCAGACGAATCGGACAGGCCGGCTATGGCTACACCTTC. As protein: CASRRIGQAGYGYTF.

CDR3 amino acids: CASSPGTSITGELFF. The CDR3 DNA is TGTGCCAGCAGCCCCGGGACTAGTATTACCGGGGAGCTGTTTTTT. The chain couples TRBV5-4 to TRBJ2-2, with 8 bases matching TRBD2. With 4 bases clipped from V and 5 bases from J, the junction kept 7 bases outside the gene matches. Germline loops: CDR1 SGHNT, CDR2 YYREEE (reference sequence). The CDR3 totals 15 residues.

The genes are TRBV7-9 and TRBJ2-1; no definite D call. In germline, CDR1 is SEHNR, CDR2 FQNEAQ (reference sequence). Trimming left V 3 bases short and J 4 bases short, with 1 base between. The CDR3 contains 11 residues. The CDR3 spells CASSFYNEQFF. DNA for the CDR3: TGTGCCAGCAGCTTTTACAATGAGCAGTTCTTC.

The J gene is TRBJ1-5, the V gene TRBV6-1; D gene ambiguous. CDR1 MNHNS and CDR2 SASEGT come from the germline V gene. The V end lost 6 bases, the J end lost 3 bases, and 9 bases lay between the germline ends. CDR3 size: 13 residues. CDR3 amino acids: CASREGNNQPQHF. The DNA of the CDR3 is TGTGCCAGCAGGGAGGGCAACAATCAGCCCCAGCATTTT.

This clone was seen once. The CDR3: CASRSSAGQGDGNTIYF. CDR3 in DNA: TGTGCCAGCAGATCATCGGCCGGACAGGGGGACGGAAACACCATATATTTT. J is TRBJ1-3 and V is TRBV28; TRBD1 agrees at 10 bases. J was trimmed by 4 bases and V by 6 bases; bases with no gene match: 12. Germline V CDR1 and CDR2: MDHEN, SYDVKM. This CDR3 comprises 17 residues.

The J gene is TRBJ1-6, the V gene TRBV28; D is ambiguous. Looked up from germline, CDR1 is MDHEN and CDR2 is SYDVKM. Trimming took off 8 bases at V and 6 bases at J, with 14 bases between the two ends. CDR3 size: 14 residues. Here the CDR3 reads CASLGRLSNSPLHF. The CDR3 DNA is TGTGCCAGCCTGGGGAGATTATCTAATTCACCCCTCCACTTT.

The chain recombines TRBV10-3 with TRBJ2-7, with 9 nucleotides matching TRBD1. Per germline, CDR1 ENHRY and CDR2 SYGVKD. Losses at the gene ends were 6 bases for V and 5 bases for J; bases not matched to a gene: 2. There are 12 residues in the CDR3. The CDR3 DNA follows: TGTGCCATCAGCGGGACAGGGAACGAGCAGTACTTC. This codes for CAISGTGNEQYF.